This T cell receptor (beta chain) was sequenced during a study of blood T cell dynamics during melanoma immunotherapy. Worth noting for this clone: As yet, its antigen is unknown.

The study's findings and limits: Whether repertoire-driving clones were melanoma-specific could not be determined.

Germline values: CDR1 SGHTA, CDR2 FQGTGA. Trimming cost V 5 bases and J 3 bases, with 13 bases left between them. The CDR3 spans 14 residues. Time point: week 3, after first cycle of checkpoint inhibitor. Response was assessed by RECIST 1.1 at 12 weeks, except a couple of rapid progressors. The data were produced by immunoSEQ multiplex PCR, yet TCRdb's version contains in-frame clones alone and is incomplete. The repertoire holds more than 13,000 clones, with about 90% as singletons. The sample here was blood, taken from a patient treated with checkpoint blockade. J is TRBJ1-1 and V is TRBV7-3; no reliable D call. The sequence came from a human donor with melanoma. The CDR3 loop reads CASSPGFGDTEAFF. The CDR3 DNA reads TGTGCCAGCAGCCCGGGGTTTGGGGACACTGAAGCTTTCTTT.